A single sample is the source of the 7 T cell receptor beta chains below, sequenced in a study of T cell clones after liver transplantation. Measured with immunoSEQ multiplex PCR; TCRdb has only the in-frame clones, and not every one. The data show tens of thousands of clones, nearly 85% seen once. Specimen: CD4+ T cells from blood, collected 45 to 46 months after liver transplant. These receptors came from a human patient who received a liver transplant. Some of these T cells may belong to the graft donor.

The chain carries TRBV28 and TRBJ1-2; 7 bases match TRBD1. This CDR3 comprises 14 residues. V shed 5 bases and J 8 bases; nucleotides not matched to a gene: 11. Germline V gene sequence: CDR1 MDHEN, CDR2 SYDVKM. CDR3 in DNA: TGTGCCAGCAGTCCGACAGGGCCTCTCCCAGGCTACACCTTC. As protein: CASSPTGPLPGYTF.

The rearrangement joins TRBV28 to TRBJ2-2; D is uncertain. The ends were cut back, 8 bases at V and 6 bases at J, with 4 bases in the middle. Germline CDR1 MDHEN, CDR2 SYDVKM. The CDR3 extends over 10 amino acids. CDR3 in DNA: TGTGCCAGCGGAGCCGGGGAGCTGTTTTTT. This gives the protein CASGAGELFF.

V gene TRBV19 combines with J gene TRBJ1-4; no reliable D call. Trimming left V 5 bases short and J 8 bases short, with 15 bases between. From germline, CDR1 is LNHDA and CDR2 SQIVND (reference sequence). CDR3 length: 14 amino acids. The CDR3 here is CASSPVGMDEKLFF. CDR3 nucleotides: TGTGCCAGTAGTCCTGTCGGGATGGACGAAAAACTGTTTTTT. Based on the CDR3 plus reference TRBV19 and TRBJ1-4, the full variable domain is DGGITQSPKYLFRKEGQNVTLSCEQNLNHDAMYWYRQDPGQGLRLIYYSQIVNDFQKGDIAEGYSVSREKKESFPLTVTSAQKNPTAFYLCASSPVGMDEKLFFGSGTQLSVL.

In DNA, the CDR3 is TGTGCCAGCTCACCTCCTAGGGGGGCGCGGGGCACAGATACGCAGTATTTT. It specifies CASSPPRGARGTDTQYF. J is TRBJ2-3 and V is TRBV18; D could derive from TRBD1 or TRBD2 (6 bases each). The CDR3 length is 17 residues. Germline V gene sequence: CDR1 KGHSH, CDR2 LQKENI. V shed 3 bases and J shed 1 base, with 17 bases lying between them.

This chain connects TRBV18 to TRBJ1-2; a possible D gene is TRBD1 (5 bases). Germline values: CDR1 KGHSH, CDR2 LQKENI. This CDR3 is built from 12 residues. The V end was cut by 3 bases, the J end by 8 bases, with 10 bases between. In DNA, the CDR3 is TGTGCCAGCTCACCGCAGGAGGGGGGCTACACCTTC. It is translated as CASSPQEGGYTF.

The chain couples TRBV5-1 to TRBJ2-7; D is possibly TRBD1 or TRBD2 (5 bases each). The germline V and J ends were trimmed by 3 bases and 4 bases, with 14 bases remaining between them. The CDR3 runs to 14 residues. Germline V gene sequence: CDR1 SGHRS, CDR2 YFSETQ. CDR3 bases: TGCGCCAGCAGCTCTTCCTTGGGACGGTACGAGCAGTACTTC. Protein product: CASSSSLGRYEQYF.

The chain carries TRBV9 and TRBJ1-2; D unresolved. Trimming shortened V by 4 bases and J by 0 bases, and 13 bases separated the two germline ends. This CDR3 comprises 15 residues. Germline V gene data show CDR1 as SGDLS and CDR2 as YYNGEE. CDR3 sequence reads: CASSPRWSANYGYTF. Here the CDR3 DNA reads TGTGCCAGCAGCCCTCGTTGGTCAGCTAACTATGGCTACACCTTC.